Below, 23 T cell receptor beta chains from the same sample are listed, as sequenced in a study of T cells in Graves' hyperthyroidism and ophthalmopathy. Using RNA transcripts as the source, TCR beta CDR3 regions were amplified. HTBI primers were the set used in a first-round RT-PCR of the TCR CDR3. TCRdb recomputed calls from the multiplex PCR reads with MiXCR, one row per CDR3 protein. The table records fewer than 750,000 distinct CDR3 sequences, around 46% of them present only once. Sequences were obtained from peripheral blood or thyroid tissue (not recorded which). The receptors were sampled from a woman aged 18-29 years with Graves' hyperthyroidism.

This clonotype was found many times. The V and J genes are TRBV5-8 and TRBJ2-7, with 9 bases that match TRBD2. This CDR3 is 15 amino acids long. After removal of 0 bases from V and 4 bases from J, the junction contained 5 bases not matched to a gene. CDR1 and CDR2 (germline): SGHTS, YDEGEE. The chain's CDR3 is CASSLEAGGGYEQYF. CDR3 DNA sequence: TGTGCCAGCAGCTTGGAAGCGGGAGGAGGTTACGAGCAGTACTTC.

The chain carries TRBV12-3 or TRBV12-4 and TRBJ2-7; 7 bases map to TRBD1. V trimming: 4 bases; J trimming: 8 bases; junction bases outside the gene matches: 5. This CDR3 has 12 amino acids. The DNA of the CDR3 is TGTGCCAGCAGTTACGACAGGGCGAAGCAGTACTTC. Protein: CASSYDRAKQYF.

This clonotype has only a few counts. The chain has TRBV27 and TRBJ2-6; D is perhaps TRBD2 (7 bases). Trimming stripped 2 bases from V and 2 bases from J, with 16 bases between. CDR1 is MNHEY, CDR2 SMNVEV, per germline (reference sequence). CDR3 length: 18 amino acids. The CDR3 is CASSLIRGATPGANVLTF. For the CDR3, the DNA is TGTGCCAGCAGTTTAATCCGGGGGGCTACTCCTGGGGCCAACGTCCTGACTTTC.

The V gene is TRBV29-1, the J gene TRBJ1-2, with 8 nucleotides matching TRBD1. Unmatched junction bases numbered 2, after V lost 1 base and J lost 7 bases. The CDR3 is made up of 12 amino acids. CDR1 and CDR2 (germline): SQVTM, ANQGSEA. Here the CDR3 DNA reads TGCAGCGTTGAAGGGACAGGGTCTGGCTACACCTTC. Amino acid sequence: CSVEGTGSGYTF.

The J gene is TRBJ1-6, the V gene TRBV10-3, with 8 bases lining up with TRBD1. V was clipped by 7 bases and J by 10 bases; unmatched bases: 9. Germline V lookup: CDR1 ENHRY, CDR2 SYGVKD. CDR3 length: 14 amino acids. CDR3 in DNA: TGTGCCATCACTGCGGGACAGGCGGGCTCACCCCTCCACTTT. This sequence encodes CAITAGQAGSPLHF.

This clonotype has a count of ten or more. The CDR3 DNA reads TGTGCCAGCAGCTTTCACAGGGGAAGAGAGACCCAGTACTTC. This translates into CASSFHRGRETQYF. V and J are TRBV11-3 and TRBJ2-5; 7 bases agree with TRBD1. This CDR3 is built from 14 residues. Germline loops: CDR1 SGHNT, CDR2 YENEEA. Trimming cost V 3 bases and J 4 bases; bases outside gene matches: 5.

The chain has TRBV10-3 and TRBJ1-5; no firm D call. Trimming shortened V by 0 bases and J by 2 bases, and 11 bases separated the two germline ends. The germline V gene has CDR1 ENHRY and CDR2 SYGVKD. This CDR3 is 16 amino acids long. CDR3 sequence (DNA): TGTGCCATCAGTGAGTCCAAAGCGGGAGGCAATCAGCCCCAGCATTTT. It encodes CAISESKAGGNQPQHF.

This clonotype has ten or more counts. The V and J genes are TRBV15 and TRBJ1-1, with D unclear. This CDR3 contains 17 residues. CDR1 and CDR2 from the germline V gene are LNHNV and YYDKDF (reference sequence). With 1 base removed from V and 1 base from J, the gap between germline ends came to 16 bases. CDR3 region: CATSRVEGWAPNTEAFF. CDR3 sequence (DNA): TGTGCCACCAGCAGAGTAGAAGGGTGGGCACCGAACACTGAAGCTTTCTTT.

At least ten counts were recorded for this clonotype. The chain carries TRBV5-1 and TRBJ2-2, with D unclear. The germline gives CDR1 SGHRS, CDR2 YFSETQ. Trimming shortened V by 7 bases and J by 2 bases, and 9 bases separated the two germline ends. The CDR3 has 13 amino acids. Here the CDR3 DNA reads TGCGCCAGCGGCGAACCCAACACCGGGGAGCTGTTTTTT. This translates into CASGEPNTGELFF. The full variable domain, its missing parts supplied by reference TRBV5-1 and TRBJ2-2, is KAGVTQTPRYLIKTRGQQVTLSCSPISGHRSVSWYQQTPGQGLQFLFEYFSETQRNKGNFPGRFSGRQFSNSRSEMNVSTLELGDSALYLCASGEPNTGELFFGEGSRLTVL.

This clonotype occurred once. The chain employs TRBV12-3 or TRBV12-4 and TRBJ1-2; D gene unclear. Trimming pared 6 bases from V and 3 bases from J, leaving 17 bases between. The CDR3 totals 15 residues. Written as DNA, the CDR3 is TGTGCCAGCAGCGCCATGGGAGCCGGGGACTATGGCTACACCTTC. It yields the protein CASSAMGAGDYGYTF.

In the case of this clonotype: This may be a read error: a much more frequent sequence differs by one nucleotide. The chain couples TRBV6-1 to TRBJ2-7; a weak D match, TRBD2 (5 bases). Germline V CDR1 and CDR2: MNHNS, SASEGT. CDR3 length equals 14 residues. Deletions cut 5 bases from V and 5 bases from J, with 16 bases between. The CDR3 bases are TGTGCCAGCAGTTGCGACCCTGCTAGCAACGAGCAGTACTTC. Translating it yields CASSCDPASNEQYF.

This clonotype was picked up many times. The CDR3 DNA reads as TGTGCCAGCAGCTTAGTAGCGAACGAGCAGTACTTC. The encoded protein is CASSLVANEQYF. The chain joins TRBV7-9 to TRBJ2-7; weak D call: TRBD2 (5 bases). The V end was cut by 1 base, the J end by 5 bases, with 6 bases between. The CDR3 loop spans 12 amino acids. The germline V gene has CDR1 SEHNR and CDR2 FQNEAQ (reference sequence).

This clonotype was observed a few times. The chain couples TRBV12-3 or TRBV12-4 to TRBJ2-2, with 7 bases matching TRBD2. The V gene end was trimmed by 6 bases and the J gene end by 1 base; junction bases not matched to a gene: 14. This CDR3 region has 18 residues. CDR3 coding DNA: TGTGCCAGCAGCCGAAACACCCCCGGACTAGAGAACACCGGGGAGCTGTTTTTT. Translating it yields CASSRNTPGLENTGELFF.

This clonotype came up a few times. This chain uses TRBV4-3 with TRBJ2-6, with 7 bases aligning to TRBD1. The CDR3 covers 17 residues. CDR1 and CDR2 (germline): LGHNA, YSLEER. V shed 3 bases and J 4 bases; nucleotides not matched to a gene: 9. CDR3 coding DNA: TGCGCCAGCAGCCATCCCCAGGGGGTTCGAGGGGCCAACGTCCTGACTTTC. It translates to CASSHPQGVRGANVLTF.

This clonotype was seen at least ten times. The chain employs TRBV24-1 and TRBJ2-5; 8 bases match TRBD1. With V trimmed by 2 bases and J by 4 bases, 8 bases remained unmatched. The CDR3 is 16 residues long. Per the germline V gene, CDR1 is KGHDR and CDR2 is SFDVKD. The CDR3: CATSDSEAGGIETQYF. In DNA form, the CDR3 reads TGTGCCACCAGTGATTCTGAAGCAGGGGGCATAGAGACCCAGTACTTC.

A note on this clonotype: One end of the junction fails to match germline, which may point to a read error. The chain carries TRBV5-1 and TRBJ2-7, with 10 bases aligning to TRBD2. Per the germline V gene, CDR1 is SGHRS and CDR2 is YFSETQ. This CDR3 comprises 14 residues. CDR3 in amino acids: CASSPGLAFREQHF. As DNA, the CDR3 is TGCGCCAGCAGTCCGGGACTAGCGTTCCGCGAGCAGCACTTC.

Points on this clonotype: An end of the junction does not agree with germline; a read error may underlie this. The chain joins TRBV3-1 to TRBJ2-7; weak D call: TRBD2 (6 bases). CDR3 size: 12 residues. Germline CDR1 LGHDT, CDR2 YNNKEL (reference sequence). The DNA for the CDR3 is TGTGCCGGCAGCCAATTGCAGGGAGGGCAGTACTTC. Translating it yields CAGSQLQGGQYF.

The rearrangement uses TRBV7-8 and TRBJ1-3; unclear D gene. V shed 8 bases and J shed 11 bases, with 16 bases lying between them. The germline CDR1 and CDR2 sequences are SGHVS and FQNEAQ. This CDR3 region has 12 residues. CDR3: CASALLEYSIYF. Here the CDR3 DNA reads TGTGCCAGCGCACTCCTGGAATACTCCATATATTTT.

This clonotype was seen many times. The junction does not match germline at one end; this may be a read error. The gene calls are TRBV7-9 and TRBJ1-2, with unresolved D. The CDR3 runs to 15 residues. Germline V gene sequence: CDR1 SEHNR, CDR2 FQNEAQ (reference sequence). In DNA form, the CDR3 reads TGTGCCAACAGCTTAGATGCCCAGCCTAACTATGGCTACACCTTC. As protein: CANSLDAQPNYGYTF.

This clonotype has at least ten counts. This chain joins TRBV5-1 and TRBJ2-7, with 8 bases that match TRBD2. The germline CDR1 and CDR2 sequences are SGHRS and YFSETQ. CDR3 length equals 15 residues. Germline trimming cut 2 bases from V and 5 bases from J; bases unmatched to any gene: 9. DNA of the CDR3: TGCGCCAGCAGCTTCTTAGCGGGATCGGGGGACGAGCAGTACTTC. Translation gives CASSFLAGSGDEQYF.

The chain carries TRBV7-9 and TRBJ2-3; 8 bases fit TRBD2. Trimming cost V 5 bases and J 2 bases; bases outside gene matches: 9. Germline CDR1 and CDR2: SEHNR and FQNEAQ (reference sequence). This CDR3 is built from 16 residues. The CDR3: CASSLTSGHITDTQYF. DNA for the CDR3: TGTGCCAGCAGCCTCACTAGCGGACACATCACAGATACGCAGTATTTT.

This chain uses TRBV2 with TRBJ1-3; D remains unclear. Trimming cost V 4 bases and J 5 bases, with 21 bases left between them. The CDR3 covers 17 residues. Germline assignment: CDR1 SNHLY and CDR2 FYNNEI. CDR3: CASSARDLGHSRNTIYF. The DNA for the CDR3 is TGTGCCAGCAGTGCTAGAGATCTTGGCCATTCTCGAAACACCATATATTTT.

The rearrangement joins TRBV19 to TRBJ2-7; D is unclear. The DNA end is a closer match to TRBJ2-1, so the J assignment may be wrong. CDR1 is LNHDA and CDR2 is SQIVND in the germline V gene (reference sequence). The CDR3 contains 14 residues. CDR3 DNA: TGTGCCAGTATGGGCGGCTTCTCCTACAATGAGCAGTTCTTC. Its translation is CASMGGFSYNEQFF.